The clone carrying this T cell receptor beta chain was seen a handful of times. Its antigen is not known. Trimming left V 4 bases short and J 1 base short, with 13 bases between. This CDR3 has 14 residues. CDR1 GTSNPN and CDR2 SVGIG come from the germline V gene (reference sequence). This specimen belongs to a study of blood T cells in healthy people across ages. Study-level points and caveats: Compared with aged donors, long-lived donors showed fewer expanded clones, suggesting selection.

Drawn from each donor were ten milliliters of peripheral blood. The extraction recovered at least 5.5 micrograms of total RNA per sample. Sample-barcoded 5' priming and a J-beta primer mix drove a second PCR of about 7 to 11 cycles. A single record per CDR3 protein comes from TCRdb applying MiXCR to the 5' RACE reads. The table records 590,000 or so distinct CDR3 sequences, roughly 31% of them present only once. Sequenced material: blood. The TCR sequence derives from a woman older than 75 in good health. The chain has TRBV30 and TRBJ1-1; no clear D. CDR3 sequence (DNA): TGTGCCTGGAATTTTTACGGTGGGAACACTGAAGCTTTCTTT. Its translation is CAWNFYGGNTEAFF.